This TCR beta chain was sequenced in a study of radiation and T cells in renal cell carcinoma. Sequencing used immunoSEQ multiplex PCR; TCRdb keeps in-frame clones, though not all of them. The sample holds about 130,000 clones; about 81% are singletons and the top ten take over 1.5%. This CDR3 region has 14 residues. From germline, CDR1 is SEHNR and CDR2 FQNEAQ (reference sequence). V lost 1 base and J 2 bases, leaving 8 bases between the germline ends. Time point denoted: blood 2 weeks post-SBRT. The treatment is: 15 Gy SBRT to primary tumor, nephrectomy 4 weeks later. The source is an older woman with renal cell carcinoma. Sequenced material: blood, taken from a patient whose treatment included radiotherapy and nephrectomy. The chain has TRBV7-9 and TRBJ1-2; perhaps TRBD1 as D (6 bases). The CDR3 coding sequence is TGTGCCAGCAGCTTAGGACAGGCCAACTATGGCTACACCTTC. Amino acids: CASSLGQANYGYTF.